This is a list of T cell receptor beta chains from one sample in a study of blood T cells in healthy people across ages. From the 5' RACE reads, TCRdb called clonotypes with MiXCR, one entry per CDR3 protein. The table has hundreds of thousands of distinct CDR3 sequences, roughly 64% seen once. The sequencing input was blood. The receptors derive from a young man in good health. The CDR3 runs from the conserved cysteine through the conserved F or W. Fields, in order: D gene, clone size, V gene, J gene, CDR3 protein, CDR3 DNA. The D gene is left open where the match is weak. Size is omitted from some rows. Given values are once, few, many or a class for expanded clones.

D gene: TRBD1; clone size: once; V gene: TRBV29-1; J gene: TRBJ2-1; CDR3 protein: CSVELGQGAGEQFF; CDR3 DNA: TGCAGCGTTGAACTGGGGCAGGGGGCCGGTGAGCAGTTCTTC
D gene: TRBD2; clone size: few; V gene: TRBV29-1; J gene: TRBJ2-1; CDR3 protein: CSVYALRDYLFF; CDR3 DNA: TGCAGCGTCTACGCTCTTCGGGACTATTTGTTCTTC
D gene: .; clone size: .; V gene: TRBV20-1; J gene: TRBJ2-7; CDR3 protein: CSARDLSDRYEQYF; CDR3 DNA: TGCAGTGCTAGAGATCTTTCGGACCGCTACGAGCAGTACTTC
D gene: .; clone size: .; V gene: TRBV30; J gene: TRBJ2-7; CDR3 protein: CAWSGSSPYEQYF; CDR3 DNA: TGTGCCTGGAGTGGCTCGTCCCCCTACGAGCAGTACTTC
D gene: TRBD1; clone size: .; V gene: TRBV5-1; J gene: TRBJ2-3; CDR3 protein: CASSLVQGAIATQYF; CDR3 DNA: TGCGCCAGCAGCTTAGTACAGGGGGCAATAGCTACGCAGTATTTT
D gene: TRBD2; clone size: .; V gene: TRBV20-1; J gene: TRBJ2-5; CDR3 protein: CSARLTSGRWETQYF; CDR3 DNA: TGCAGTGCTAGACTGACTAGCGGGAGGTGGGAGACCCAGTACTTC
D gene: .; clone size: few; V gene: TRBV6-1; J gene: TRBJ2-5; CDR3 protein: CASREGRIQETQYF; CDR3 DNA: TGTGCCAGCAGGGAGGGACGGATCCAAGAGACCCAGTACTTC
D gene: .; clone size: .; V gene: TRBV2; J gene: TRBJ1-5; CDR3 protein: CASRLGGANQPQHF; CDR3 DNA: TGTGCCAGCAGACTGGGGGGTGCGAATCAGCCCCAGCATTTT
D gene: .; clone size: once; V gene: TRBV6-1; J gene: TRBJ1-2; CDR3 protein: CASSEGPGYGYTF; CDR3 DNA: TGTGCCAGCAGTGAAGGTCCCGGATATGGCTACACCTTC
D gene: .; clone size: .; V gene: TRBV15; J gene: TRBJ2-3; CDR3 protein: CATSRPRDTQYF; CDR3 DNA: TGTGCCACCAGCAGGCCACGGGATACGCAGTATTTT
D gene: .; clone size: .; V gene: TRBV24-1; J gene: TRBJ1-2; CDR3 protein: CATSEQGKWNGYTF; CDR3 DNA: TGTGCCACCAGTGAACAGGGAAAATGGAATGGCTACACCTTC
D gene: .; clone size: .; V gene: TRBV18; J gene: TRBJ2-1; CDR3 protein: CASSDGTPNEQFF; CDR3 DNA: TGTGCCAGCTCAGACGGGACTCCCAATGAGCAGTTCTTC
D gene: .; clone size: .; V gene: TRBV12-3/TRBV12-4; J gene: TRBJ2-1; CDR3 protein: CASSRLRGETYNEQFF; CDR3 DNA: TGTGCCAGCAGCCGACTCCGGGGAGAGACCTACAATGAGCAGTTCTTC
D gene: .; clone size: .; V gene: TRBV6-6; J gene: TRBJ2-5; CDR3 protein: CASSYGGMGETQYF; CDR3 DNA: TGTGCCAGCAGTTACGGCGGTATGGGGGAGACCCAGTACTTC
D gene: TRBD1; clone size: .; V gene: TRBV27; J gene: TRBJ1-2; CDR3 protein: CASSLHRTGNYGYTF; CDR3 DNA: TGTGCCAGCAGTTTACACAGGACAGGGAACTATGGCTACACCTTC
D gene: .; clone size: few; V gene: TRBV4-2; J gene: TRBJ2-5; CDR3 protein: CASSQDGVSQETQYF; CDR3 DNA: TGTGCCAGCAGCCAAGATGGCGTGTCGCAAGAGACCCAGTACTTC
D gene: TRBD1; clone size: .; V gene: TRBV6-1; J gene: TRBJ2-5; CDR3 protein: CASSPTTGFQETQYF; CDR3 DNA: TGTGCCAGCAGCCCCACGACAGGGTTTCAAGAGACCCAGTACTTC
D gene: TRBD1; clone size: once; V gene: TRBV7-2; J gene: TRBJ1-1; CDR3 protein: CASSGAGQPEAFF; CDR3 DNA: TGTGCCAGCAGCGGCGCGGGACAGCCTGAAGCTTTCTTT
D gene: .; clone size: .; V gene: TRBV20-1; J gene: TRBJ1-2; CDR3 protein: CSARGDGVQANYGYTF; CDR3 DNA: TGCAGTGCTAGAGGTGACGGGGTCCAGGCTAACTATGGCTACACCTTC
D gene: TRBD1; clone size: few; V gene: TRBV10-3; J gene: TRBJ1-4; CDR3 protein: CAIRKTGGNEKLFF; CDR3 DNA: TGTGCCATCAGGAAGACAGGGGGGAATGAAAAACTGTTTTTT
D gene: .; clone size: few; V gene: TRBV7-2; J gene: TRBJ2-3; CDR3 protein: CASSLNGPVRGTDTQYF; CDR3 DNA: TGTGCCAGCAGCTTAAATGGGCCAGTCCGGGGCACAGATACGCAGTATTTT
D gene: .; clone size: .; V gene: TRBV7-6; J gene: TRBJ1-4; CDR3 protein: CASSRGLGEKLFF; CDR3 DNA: TGTGCCAGCAGCCGAGGGTTAGGCGAAAAACTGTTTTTT
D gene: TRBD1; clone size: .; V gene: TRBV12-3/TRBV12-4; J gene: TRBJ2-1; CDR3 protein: CASSRGEQFF; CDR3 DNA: TGTGCCAGCAGCAGGGGGGAGCAGTTCTTC
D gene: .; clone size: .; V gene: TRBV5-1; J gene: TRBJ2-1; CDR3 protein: CASSPTGSVGFF; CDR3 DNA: TGCGCCAGCAGCCCGACTGGTTCGGTAGGGTTCTTC
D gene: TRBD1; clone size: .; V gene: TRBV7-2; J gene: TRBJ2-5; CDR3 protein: CASSQRGTGTGPKTQYF; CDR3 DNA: TGTGCCAGCAGCCAAAGGGGGACCGGGACAGGGCCAAAGACCCAGTACTTC
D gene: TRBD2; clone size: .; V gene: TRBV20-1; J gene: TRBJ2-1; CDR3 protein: CSAKKAGHSSYNKQFF; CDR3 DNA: TGCAGTGCTAAAAAAGCGGGGCACAGCTCCTACAATAAGCAGTTCTTC
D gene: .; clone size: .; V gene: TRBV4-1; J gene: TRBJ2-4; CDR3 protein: CASSQVLRDIQYF; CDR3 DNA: TGCGCCAGCAGCCAAGTTCTTCGGGACATTCAGTACTTC
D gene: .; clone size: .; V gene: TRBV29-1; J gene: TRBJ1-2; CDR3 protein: CSAQVNYGYTF; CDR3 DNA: TGCAGCGCGCAAGTTAACTATGGCTACACCTTC
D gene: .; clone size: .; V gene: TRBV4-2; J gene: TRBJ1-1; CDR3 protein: CASSQATSGFGEAFF; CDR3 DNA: TGTGCCAGCAGCCAAGCTACCAGCGGGTTCGGTGAAGCTTTCTTT
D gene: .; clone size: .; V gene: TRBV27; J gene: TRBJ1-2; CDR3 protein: CASSLYWQEDGYTF; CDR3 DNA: TGTGCCAGCAGTTTGTATTGGCAGGAAGATGGCTACACCTTC
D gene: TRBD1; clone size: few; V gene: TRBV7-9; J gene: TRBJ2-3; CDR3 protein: CASSFDVGQVTDTQYF; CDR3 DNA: TGTGCCAGCAGCTTCGACGTGGGACAGGTCACAGATACGCAGTATTTT
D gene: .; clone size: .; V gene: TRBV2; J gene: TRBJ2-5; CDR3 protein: CASSTGEETQYF; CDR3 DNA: TGTGCCAGCAGTACGGGGGAGGAGACCCAGTACTTC
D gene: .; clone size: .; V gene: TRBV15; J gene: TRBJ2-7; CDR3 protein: CATSYDAQSSYEQYF; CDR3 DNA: TGTGCCACCAGTTATGACGCACAGAGCTCCTACGAGCAGTACTTC
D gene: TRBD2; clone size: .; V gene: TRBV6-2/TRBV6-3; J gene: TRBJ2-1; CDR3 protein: CASSYDWAGVRGDEQFF; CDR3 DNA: TGCGCCAGCAGTTACGACTGGGCGGGAGTTAGAGGGGATGAGCAGTTCTTC
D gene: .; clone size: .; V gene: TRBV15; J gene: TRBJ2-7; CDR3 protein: CATSRDLGKGNEQYF; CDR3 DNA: TGTGCCACCAGCAGAGATCTCGGCAAGGGGAACGAGCAGTACTTC
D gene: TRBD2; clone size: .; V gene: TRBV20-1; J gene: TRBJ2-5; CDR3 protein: CSARPAGSVATSVETQYF; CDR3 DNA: TGCAGTGCTAGACCAGCAGGGTCGGTGGCGACTAGCGTCGAGACCCAGTACTTC
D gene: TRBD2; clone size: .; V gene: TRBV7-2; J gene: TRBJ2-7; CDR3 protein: CASSPYSSGSWVEQYF; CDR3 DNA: TGTGCCAGCAGTCCCTACAGTAGCGGGAGCTGGGTCGAGCAGTACTTC
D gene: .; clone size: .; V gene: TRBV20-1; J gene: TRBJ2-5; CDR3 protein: CSARIPGVETQYF; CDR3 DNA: TGCAGTGCTAGAATCCCAGGGGTGGAGACCCAGTACTTC